These T cell receptor beta chains were read from a single sample in a study of blood T cell repertoires in COVID-19. Libraries were prepared by immunoSEQ multiplex PCR; TCRdb keeps only in-frame clonotypes and omits some of them. Found here are 150,000 or so clones, roughly 80% of them singletons; the top ten hold nearly 8%. The sequencing input was PBMCs or T cells enriched from blood (not recorded which). These TCRs come from a woman aged 45-60 years who had recovered from COVID-19. The CDR3 runs from the conserved cysteine through the conserved F or W. Each record gives: clone size, J gene, D gene, V gene, CDR3 DNA, CDR3 protein. D genes are given only for firm matches. Clone size appears in some rows only: once, few, many, or a class for an expanded clone.

.	TRBJ1-2	.	TRBV3-1/TRBV3-2	TGTGCCAGCAGCTTCCCGGACAGACAATACACCTTC	CASSFPDRQYTF
.	TRBJ1-1	TRBD1	TRBV29-1	TGCAGCGTAACAGACAGGGGGCAGATGGTGGCTTTCTTT	CSVTDRGQMVAFF
.	TRBJ1-2	.	TRBV11-2	TGTGCCAGCAGCAATAGTCAGGACAGTCACTATGGCTACACCTTC	CASSNSQDSHYGYTF
.	TRBJ2-7	TRBD2	TRBV5-5	TGTGCCAGCAGCCTCACTAGCGGAAACTACGAGCAGTACTTC	CASSLTSGNYEQYF
.	TRBJ1-1	.	TRBV11-2	TGTGCCAGCAGCGAGATGTACACTGAAGCTTTCTTT	CASSEMYTEAFF
few	TRBJ1-5	.	TRBV19	TGTGCCACCTCATTTACCTTGGGGGGGAATCAGCCCCAGCATTTT	CATSFTLGGNQPQHF
.	TRBJ1-2	.	TRBV5-6	TGTGCCAGCAGCTTGGGAACAGGCCCATTTAACTATGGCTACACCTTC	CASSLGTGPFNYGYTF
.	TRBJ2-5	.	TRBV9	TGTGCCAGCAGCAAATCGCAGCAAGAGACCCAGTACTTC	CASSKSQQETQYF
.	TRBJ1-1	TRBD1	TRBV14	TGTGCCAGCAGCCAAGAGGACAGGGTCACTGAAGCTTTCTTT	CASSQEDRVTEAFF
once	TRBJ2-2	TRBD1	TRBV10-3	TGTGCCATAGGGACAGAACTCACCGGGGAGCTGTTTTTT	CAIGTELTGELFF
.	TRBJ1-1	.	TRBV15	TGTGCCACCAGCAGAGGCGGACAGTCAACCACTGAAGCTTTCTTT	CATSRGGQSTTEAFF
once	TRBJ1-2	.	TRBV12-3/TRBV12-4	TGTGCCAGCAGTGCCAGACAGGATGGCTACACCTTC	CASSARQDGYTF
.	TRBJ2-2	.	TRBV20-1	TGCAGTGCTAGACCTAGTAGGGAGCTGTTTTTT	CSARPSRELFF
once	TRBJ2-1	.	TRBV28	TGTGCCACCCGACCGAGGGAGCGAGCCTACAATGAGCAGTTCTTC	CATRPRERAYNEQFF
.	TRBJ2-7	.	TRBV7-9	TGTGCCAGCAGCTCCGCGGGCTACGAGCAGTACTTC	CASSSAGYEQYF
.	TRBJ2-7	.	TRBV6-5	TGTGCCAGCAGTTGGACTTGGTACGAGCAGTACTTC	CASSWTWYEQYF
.	TRBJ2-7	TRBD1	TRBV3-1/TRBV3-2	TGTGCCAGCAGCCAATCAAGACCCCCCGGGACAGGGGAAAGGGGGTCGGGGGAGCAGTACTTC	CASSQSRPPGTGERGSGEQYF
few	TRBJ1-1	.	TRBV28	TGTGCCAGCAGCCTTGCCCCCCGTGAGAGCACTGAAGCTTTCTTT	CASSLAPRESTEAFF